This T cell receptor beta chain was obtained from a study of blood T cells in healthy people across ages. Every sample gave at least 5.5 micrograms of total RNA when it was extracted. Germline V gives CDR1 KGHSH, CDR2 LQKENI. The CDR3 is 13 amino acids. Comments on this clonotype: Germline is not matched at one junction end, which may reflect a read error.

Primed by a sample-barcoded 5' primer and a J-beta primer mix, a second PCR proceeded for about 6 to 11 cycles. Using its own MiXCR run on the 5' RACE reads, TCRdb lists one record per CDR3 protein. The repertoire holds approximately 1,100,000 distinct CDR3 sequences, with 40% to 45% as singletons. The chain has TRBV18 and TRBJ2-5; tentative D call: TRBD2 (6 bases). This clonotype originated in a woman aged 55-69 years in good health. Sequenced material: blood. CDR3 sequence: CASLPRGRETQYF. The CDR3 DNA reads TGTGCCAGCTTACCACGGGGGAGAGAGACCCAGTACTTC.